The rows below give T cell receptor beta chains drawn from one sample of a study of vaccination and CD4 T cells after COVID-19. From the PCR reads, TCRdb called clonotypes with MiXCR, one entry per CDR3 protein. The data contain 16,000 or so distinct CDR3 sequences, more than 40% of them singletons. Their specific antigens are unknown. The input for sequencing was CD4+ T cells from blood, cultured in vitro, taken after SARS-CoV-2 vaccination. The receptors derive from a human donor who had recovered from COVID-19. CDR3s include the opening cysteine and the closing phenylalanine or tryptophan. Fields, in order: J gene, V gene, clone size, CDR3 protein. The size entry is marked missing in some rows and otherwise reads once, few, many or a size class.

TRBJ1-2,TRBV6-1,few,CASSPDLPYGYTF
TRBJ2-7,TRBV20-1,few,CSAPTGYEQYF
TRBJ2-3,TRBV12-3/TRBV12-4,.,CASSDRGDTQYF
TRBJ2-3,TRBV2,few,CASRAGRYPTDTQYF
TRBJ2-2,TRBV11-3,medium-sized,CASSRTNTGELFF
TRBJ1-5,TRBV2,.,CASRKMDSYQPQHF
TRBJ1-1,TRBV29-1,.,CSVQETTNTEAFF
TRBJ2-2,TRBV25-1,few,CASSDPGQGAGTGELFF
TRBJ2-2,TRBV20-1,.,CSARPSDRANTGELFF
TRBJ1-6,TRBV6-1,few,CASRRGDNSPLHF
TRBJ2-1,TRBV24-1,.,CATSDSPSRGEQFF
TRBJ1-5,TRBV19,few,CASSIGGRHQPQHF
TRBJ2-2,TRBV7-9,few,CASSRQGFDTGELFF
TRBJ2-5,TRBV9,.,CASSDGTSLETQYF
TRBJ1-3,TRBV6-1,.,CASSATQGTGNTIYF
TRBJ2-7,TRBV10-3,few,CASGQGETYEQYF
TRBJ1-2,TRBV20-1,few,CSAINSQNYGYTF
TRBJ2-7,TRBV6-1,.,CASSELGQGTYEQYF
TRBJ2-1,TRBV5-4,once,CASSIRQGTHEQFF
TRBJ2-5,TRBV3-1,.,CASTDIGMTETQYF
TRBJ2-5,TRBV7-3,.,CASSASSGRALETQYF
TRBJ1-2,TRBV12-3/TRBV12-4,medium-sized,CASHPGGGGYGYTF
TRBJ1-1,TRBV19,.,CASTGRGNTEAFF
TRBJ2-3,TRBV20-1,.,CSAETTSGSLDTQYF
TRBJ2-2,TRBV20-1,once,CSAPLGTGGTNTGELFF
TRBJ2-5,TRBV2,few,CASSWTGREETQYF
TRBJ2-3,TRBV20-1,.,CSAQDTAGAGDTQYF
TRBJ2-1,TRBV20-1,.,CSASLWGLAGDNEQFF
TRBJ2-7,TRBV20-1,.,CSAPQQTSGSYEQYF
TRBJ2-1,TRBV7-8,few,CASSLDGPTSGRVCEQFF
TRBJ2-7,TRBV20-1,medium-sized,CSARDLAGEPTAQYF
TRBJ2-7,TRBV25-1,once,CASSEGSGLSGEQYF
TRBJ2-3,TRBV2,few,CASKRDFTDTQYF
TRBJ2-1,TRBV20-1,few,CSARDRTSRYEQFF
TRBJ1-5,TRBV6-2/TRBV6-3,.,CASGPGGAIPNQPQHF
TRBJ2-5,TRBV9,.,CASSVENVASETQYF